This record concerns one TCR beta chain sequence. This entry comes from a study of blood T cell repertoires in COVID-19. As for the study in general: Specimens from acute and convalescent COVID-19 originated in the United States, Italy and Spain. T cells, B-cell-depleted T cells, or PBMCs provided the cDNA or gDNA that served as material.

Authors' analysis steps: Amplification from reference gene primers served as the basis for estimated nucleated cell counts. The assay was immunoSEQ multiplex PCR, and TCRdb's table has in-frame clones only and misses some. That table supplies the V and J calls and clone size; D and trimming were determined from the DNA. The table has about 66,000 clones, approximately 89% seen once. Trimming pared 1 base from V and 1 base from J, leaving 7 bases between. This CDR3 contains 14 residues. Germline CDR1 is GTSNPN and CDR2 is SVGIG (reference sequence). The sequencing input was peripheral blood. The source is a man aged 60-69 years with acute or convalescent COVID-19. J is TRBJ1-4 and V is TRBV30, with no clear D. CDR3 coding DNA: TGTGCCTGGAGTGGTGGTAGAACTAATGAAAAACTGTTTTTT. Residues: CAWSGGRTNEKLFF.